This T cell receptor (beta chain) was sequenced for a study of response to subunit inactivated influenza vaccine. TCRdb reprocessed the RT-PCR reads with MiXCR, giving one entry per CDR3 protein. The data contain about 650,000 distinct CDR3 sequences, approximately 14% of them seen just once; the ten biggest clones take up around 10%. This clonotype has a handful of counts. Its specificity is not known. CDR3 length: 16 residues. The germline V gene has CDR1 MDHEN and CDR2 SYDVKM. V was clipped by 1 base and J by 2 bases, with 15 bases between them. Study-wide findings and caveats: That few new T cells are recruited by each seasonal influenza vaccination was the authors' suggestion.

The V call is TRBV28, the J call TRBJ2-7; perhaps TRBD2 as D (6 bases). The clonotype comes from a man aged 50-59 years who received an inactivated influenza vaccine. Sequences were derived from PBMCs from blood, sampled approximately 13 days after vaccination. Here the CDR3 DNA reads TGTGCCAGCAGTTTATCGGCAGGATGGAGGGCCTACGAGCAGTACTTC. Translating gives CASSLSAGWRAYEQYF.